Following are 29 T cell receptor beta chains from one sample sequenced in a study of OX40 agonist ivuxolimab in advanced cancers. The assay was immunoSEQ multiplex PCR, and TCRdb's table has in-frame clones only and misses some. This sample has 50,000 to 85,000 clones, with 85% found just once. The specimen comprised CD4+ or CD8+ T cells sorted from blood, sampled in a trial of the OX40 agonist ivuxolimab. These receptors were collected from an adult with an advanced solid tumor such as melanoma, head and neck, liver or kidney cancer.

CDR3 loop: CASSAPPYNSPLHF. The CDR3 coding sequence is TGTGCCAGCAGTGCGCCACCTTATAATTCACCCCTCCACTTT. The rearrangement uses TRBV25-1 and TRBJ1-6, with D hard to call. CDR3 length: 14 amino acids. V shed 4 bases and J shed 4 bases, with 8 bases lying between them. CDR1 and CDR2 from the germline V gene are MGHDK and SYGVNS.

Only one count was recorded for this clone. Written as DNA, the CDR3 is TGTGCCTGGAGCCAGGGGGCGAGCAATCAGCCCCAGCATTTT. This encodes CAWSQGASNQPQHF. This chain links TRBV30 with TRBJ1-5; 8 nucleotides align to TRBD1. This CDR3 spans 14 amino acids. Germline assignment: CDR1 GTSNPN and CDR2 SVGIG (reference sequence). V was clipped by 3 bases and J by 1 base; unmatched bases: 2. Combining the CDR3 with reference TRBV30 and TRBJ1-5 gives the whole variable domain SQTIHQWPATLVQPVGSPLSLECTVEGTSNPNLYWYRQAAGRGLQLLFYSVGIGQISSEVPQNLSASRPQDRQFILSSKKLLLSDSGFYLCAWSQGASNQPQHFGDGTRLSIL.

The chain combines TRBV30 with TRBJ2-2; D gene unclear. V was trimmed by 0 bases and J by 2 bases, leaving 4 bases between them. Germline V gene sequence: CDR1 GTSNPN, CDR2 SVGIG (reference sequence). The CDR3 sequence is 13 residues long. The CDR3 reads CAWSVLNTGELFF. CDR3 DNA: TGTGCCTGGAGTGTACTCAACACCGGGGAGCTGTTTTTT.

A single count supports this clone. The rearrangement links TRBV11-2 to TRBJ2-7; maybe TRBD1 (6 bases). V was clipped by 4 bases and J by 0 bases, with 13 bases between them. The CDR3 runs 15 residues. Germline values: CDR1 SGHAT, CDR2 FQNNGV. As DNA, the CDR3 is TGTGCCAGCAGCTCCTCGGACAGCAGCTCCTACGAGCAGTACTTC. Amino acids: CASSSSDSSSYEQYF.

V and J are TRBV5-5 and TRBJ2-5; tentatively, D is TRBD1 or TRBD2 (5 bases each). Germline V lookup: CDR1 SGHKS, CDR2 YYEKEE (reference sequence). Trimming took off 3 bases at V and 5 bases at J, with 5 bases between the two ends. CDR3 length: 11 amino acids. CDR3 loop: CASSWGETQYF. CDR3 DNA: TGTGCCAGCAGCTGGGGGGAGACCCAGTACTTC.

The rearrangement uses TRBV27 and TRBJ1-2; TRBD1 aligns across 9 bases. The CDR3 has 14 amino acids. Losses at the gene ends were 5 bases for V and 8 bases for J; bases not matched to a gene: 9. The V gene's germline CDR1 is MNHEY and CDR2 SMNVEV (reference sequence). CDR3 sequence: CASSRTDRGEGYTF. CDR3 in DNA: TGTGCCAGCAGTCGCACGGACAGGGGTGAGGGCTACACCTTC.

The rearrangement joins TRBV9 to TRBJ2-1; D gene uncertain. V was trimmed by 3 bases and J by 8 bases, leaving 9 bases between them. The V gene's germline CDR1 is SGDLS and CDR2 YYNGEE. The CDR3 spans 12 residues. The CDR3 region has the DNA TGTGCCAGCAGCGCTTCGGAGTATGAGCAGTTCTTC. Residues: CASSASEYEQFF.

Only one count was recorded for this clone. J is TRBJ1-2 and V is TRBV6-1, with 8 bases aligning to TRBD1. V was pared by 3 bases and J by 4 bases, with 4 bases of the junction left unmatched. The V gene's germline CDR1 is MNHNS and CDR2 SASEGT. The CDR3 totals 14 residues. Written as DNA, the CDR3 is TGTGCCAGCAGTGATGGAACAGGGGGCTATGGCTACACCTTC. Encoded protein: CASSDGTGGYGYTF.

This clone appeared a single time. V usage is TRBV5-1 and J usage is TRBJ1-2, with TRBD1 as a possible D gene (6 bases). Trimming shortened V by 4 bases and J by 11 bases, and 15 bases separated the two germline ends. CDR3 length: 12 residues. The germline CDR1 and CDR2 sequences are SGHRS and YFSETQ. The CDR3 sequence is CASSPLTGLYTF. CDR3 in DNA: TGCGCCAGCAGCCCCCTCACAGGGCTTTACACCTTC. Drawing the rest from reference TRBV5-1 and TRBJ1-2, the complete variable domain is KAGVTQTPRYLIKTRGQQVTLSCSPISGHRSVSWYQQTPGQGLQFLFEYFSETQRNKGNFPGRFSGRQFSNSRSEMNVSTLELGDSALYLCASSPLTGLYTFGSGTRLTVV.

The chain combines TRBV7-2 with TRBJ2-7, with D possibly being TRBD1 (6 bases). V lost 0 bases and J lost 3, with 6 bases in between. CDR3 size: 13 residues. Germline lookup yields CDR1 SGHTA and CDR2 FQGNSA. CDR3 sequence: CASSLATGYEQYF. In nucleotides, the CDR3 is TGTGCCAGCAGCTTAGCGACAGGCTACGAGCAGTACTTC.

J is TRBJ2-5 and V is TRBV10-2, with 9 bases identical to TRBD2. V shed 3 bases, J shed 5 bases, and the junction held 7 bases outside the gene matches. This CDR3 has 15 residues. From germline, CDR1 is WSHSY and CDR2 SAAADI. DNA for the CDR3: TGCGCCAGCAGTGATGGTAGCGGGAGTATGGAGACCCAGTACTTC. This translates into CASSDGSGSMETQYF.

The DNA of the CDR3 is TGTGCCAGCAGTTTTCGCGTAGAGACCCAGTACTTC. Its protein product is CASSFRVETQYF. The genes are TRBV2 and TRBJ2-5; D is uncertain. Germline V gene lookup returns CDR1 SNHLY and CDR2 FYNNEI. The CDR3 has 12 amino acids. V lost 5 bases and J lost 4, with 8 bases in between.

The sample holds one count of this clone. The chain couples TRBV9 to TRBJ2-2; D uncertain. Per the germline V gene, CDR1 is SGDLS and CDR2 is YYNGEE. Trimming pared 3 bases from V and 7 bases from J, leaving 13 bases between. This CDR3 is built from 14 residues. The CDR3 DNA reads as TGTGCCAGCAGCGCCTTCGGGCCCGACGGGGAGCTGTTTTTT. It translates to CASSAFGPDGELFF.

The CDR3 region is CASSPPTVYGYTF. The CDR3 DNA is TGTGCCAGCAGCCCTCCGACAGTCTATGGCTACACCTTC. The rearrangement uses TRBV7-2 and TRBJ1-2, with D maybe TRBD1 (5 bases). Per germline, CDR1 SGHTA and CDR2 FQGNSA. V was clipped by 5 bases and J by 4 bases, with 11 bases between them. The length of the CDR3 is 13 residues.

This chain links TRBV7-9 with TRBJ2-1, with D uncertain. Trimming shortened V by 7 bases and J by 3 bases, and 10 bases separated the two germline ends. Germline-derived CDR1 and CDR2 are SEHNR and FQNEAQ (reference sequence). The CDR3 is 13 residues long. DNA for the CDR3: TGTGCCAGCATAAAAGCTGGCTACAATGAGCAGTTCTTC. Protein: CASIKAGYNEQFF.

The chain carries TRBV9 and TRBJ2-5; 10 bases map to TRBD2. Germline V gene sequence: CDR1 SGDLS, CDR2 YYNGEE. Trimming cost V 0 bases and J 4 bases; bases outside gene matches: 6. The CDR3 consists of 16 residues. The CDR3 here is CASSVGAGGRRETQYF. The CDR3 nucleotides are TGTGCCAGCAGCGTAGGAGCGGGGGGGAGGCGAGAGACCCAGTACTTC. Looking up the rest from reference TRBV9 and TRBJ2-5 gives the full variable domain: DSGVTQTPKHLITATGQRVTLRCSPRSGDLSVYWYQQSLDQGLQFLIQYYNGEERAKGNILERFSAQQFPDLHSELNLSSLELGDSALYFCASSVGAGGRRETQYFGPGTRLLVL.

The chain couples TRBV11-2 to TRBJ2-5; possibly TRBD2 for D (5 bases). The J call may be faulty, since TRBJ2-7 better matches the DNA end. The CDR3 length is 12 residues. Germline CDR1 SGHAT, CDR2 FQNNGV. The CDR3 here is CASSLASFEQYF. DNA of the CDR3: TGTGCCAGCAGCTTAGCTAGCTTCGAGCAGTACTTC.

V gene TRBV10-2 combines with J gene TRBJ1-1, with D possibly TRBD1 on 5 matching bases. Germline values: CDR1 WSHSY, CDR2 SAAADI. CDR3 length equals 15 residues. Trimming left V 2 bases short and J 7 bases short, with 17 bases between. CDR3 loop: CASSEPSSGEGEAFF. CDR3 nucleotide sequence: TGCGCCAGCAGTGAGCCCTCCTCGGGGGAGGGTGAAGCTTTCTTT.

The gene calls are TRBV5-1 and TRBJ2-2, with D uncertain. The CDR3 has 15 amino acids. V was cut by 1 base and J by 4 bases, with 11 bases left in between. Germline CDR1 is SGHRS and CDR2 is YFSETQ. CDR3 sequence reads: CASSLYGVGTGELFF. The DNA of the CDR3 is TGCGCCAGCAGCTTGTATGGGGTTGGCACCGGGGAGCTGTTTTTT.

The CDR3 DNA sequence: TGTGCCAGCAGCCAAGATATCAGGGGCGAGCAGTACTTC. The encoded protein is CASSQDIRGEQYF. The chain combines TRBV4-2 with TRBJ2-7; maybe TRBD1 (6 bases). Germline loops: CDR1 LGHNA, CDR2 YNFKEQ. The CDR3 spans 13 residues. The V gene lost 0 bases and the J gene lost 6 bases, with 9 bases spanning the gap.

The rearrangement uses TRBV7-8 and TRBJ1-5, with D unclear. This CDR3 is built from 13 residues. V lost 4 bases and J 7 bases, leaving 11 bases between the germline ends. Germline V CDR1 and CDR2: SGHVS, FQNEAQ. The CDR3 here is CASSSDRRQPQHF. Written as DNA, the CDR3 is TGTGCCAGCAGCTCAGATAGGCGCCAGCCCCAGCATTTT.

The CDR3 reads CASSLKGPGANVLTF. The CDR3, as DNA: TGTGCCAGCAGCTTAAAAGGGCCTGGGGCCAACGTCCTGACTTTC. The chain has TRBV7-2 and TRBJ2-6, with D hard to call. Per germline, CDR1 SGHTA and CDR2 FQGNSA. This CDR3 is built from 15 residues. The V gene lost 2 bases and the J gene lost 2 bases, with 7 bases spanning the gap.

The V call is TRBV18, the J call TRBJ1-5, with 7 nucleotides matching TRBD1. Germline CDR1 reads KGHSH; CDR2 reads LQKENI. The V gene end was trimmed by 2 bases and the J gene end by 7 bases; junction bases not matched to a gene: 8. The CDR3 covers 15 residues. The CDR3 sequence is CASSPWETGSQPQHF. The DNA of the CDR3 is TGTGCCAGCTCACCATGGGAGACAGGGAGCCAGCCCCAGCATTTT.

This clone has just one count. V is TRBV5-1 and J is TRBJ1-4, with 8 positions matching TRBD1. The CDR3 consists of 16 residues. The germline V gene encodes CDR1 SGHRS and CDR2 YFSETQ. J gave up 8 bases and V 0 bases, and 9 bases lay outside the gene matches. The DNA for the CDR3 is TGCGCCAGCAGCTTGGCCGGGCAGGGGGCCCGGGAAAAACTGTTTTTT. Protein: CASSLAGQGAREKLFF. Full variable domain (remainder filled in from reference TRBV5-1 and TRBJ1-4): KAGVTQTPRYLIKTRGQQVTLSCSPISGHRSVSWYQQTPGQGLQFLFEYFSETQRNKGNFPGRFSGRQFSNSRSEMNVSTLELGDSALYLCASSLAGQGAREKLFFGSGTQLSVL.

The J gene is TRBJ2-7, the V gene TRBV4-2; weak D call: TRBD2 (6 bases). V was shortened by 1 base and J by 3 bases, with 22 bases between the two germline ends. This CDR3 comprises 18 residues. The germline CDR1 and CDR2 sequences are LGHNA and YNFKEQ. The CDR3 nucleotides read TGTGCCAGCAGCCAAGTCGGGCTTTCTAGCGCGAAATACTACGAGCAGTACTTC. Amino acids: CASSQVGLSSAKYYEQYF.

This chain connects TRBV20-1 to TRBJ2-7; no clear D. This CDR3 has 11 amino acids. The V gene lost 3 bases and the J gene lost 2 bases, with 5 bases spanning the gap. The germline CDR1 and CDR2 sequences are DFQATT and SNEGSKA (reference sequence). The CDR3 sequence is CSASVTYEQYF. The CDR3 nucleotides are TGCAGTGCTAGCGTTACCTACGAGCAGTACTTC.

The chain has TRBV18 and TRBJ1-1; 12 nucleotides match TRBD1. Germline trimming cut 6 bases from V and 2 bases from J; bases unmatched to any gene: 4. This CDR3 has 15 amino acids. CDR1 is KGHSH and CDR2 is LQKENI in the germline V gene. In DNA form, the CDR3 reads TGTGCCAGCTCCGGGGACAGGGGGCGTAACACTGAAGCTTTCTTT. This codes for CASSGDRGRNTEAFF.

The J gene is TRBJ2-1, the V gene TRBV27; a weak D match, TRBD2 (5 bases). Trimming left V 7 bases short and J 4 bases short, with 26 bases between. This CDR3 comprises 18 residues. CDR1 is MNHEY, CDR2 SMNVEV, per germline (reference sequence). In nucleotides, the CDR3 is TGTGCCAGCACCCCGTTAAGCGTCGAACTAGGTGGTTACAATGAGCAGTTCTTC. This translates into CASTPLSVELGGYNEQFF.

The CDR3 DNA is TGTGCCAGCAGCTCCCCTAAGGGGAGCGGTTCCTACAATGAGCAGTTCTTC. Its protein is CASSSPKGSGSYNEQFF. The chain combines TRBV5-6 with TRBJ2-1; D tentatively reads TRBD1 or TRBD2 (5 bases each). Germline loops: CDR1 SGHDT, CDR2 YYEEEE. This CDR3 is built from 17 residues. V gave up 3 bases and J gave up 1 base, with 17 bases separating them.